This T cell receptor (beta chain) was captured by sequencing in a study of blood T cells in healthy people across ages. This clonotype was seen only a few times. The antigen is unknown. Germline is not matched at one junction end, which may reflect a read error. The germline V gene encodes CDR1 SGHVS and CDR2 FQNEAQ. The CDR3 runs to 16 residues. The study's findings and limits: Per-million-T-cell TCR beta diversity fell roughly linearly with age.

Every donor provided ten milliliters of peripheral blood. Primers used in a second PCR of about 7 to 12 cycles were a sample-barcoded 5' primer and a J-beta primer mix. Every cDNA molecule carried a tag from a template-switch adaptor bearing 12 random nucleotides. TCRdb reprocessed the 5' RACE reads with MiXCR, giving one entry per CDR3 protein. Of hundreds of thousands of distinct CDR3 sequences in the sample, less than 25% were seen once. The data also belong to a second study, concerning T cells of mothers and their children.

The sequencing sample was made of blood. This chain uses TRBV7-8 with TRBJ2-2; 9 bases agree with TRBD1. The clonotype was recovered from a boy between 10 and 17 years old in good health. Here the CDR3 reads CASSLIWDRATGELFF. Written as DNA, the CDR3 is TGTGCCAGCAGCTTAATTTGGGACAGGGCAACCGGGGAGCTGTTCTTT.